This TCR beta chain originates from a study of beta chain features in type 1 diabetes. Study-wide results and limits: Sequencing of cDNA might inflate the share of cells that strongly express TCR.

cDNA synthesis used the whole RNA isolate, giving expressed TCRB sequences. The protocol was immunoSEQ multiplex PCR, while the TCRdb copy is restricted to in-frame clones and leaves out a portion. The table lists approximately 200,000 clones, more than 9% of them singletons. CDR1 SGHRS and CDR2 YFSETQ come from the germline V gene. Trimming at V came to 4 bases and at J to 6 bases, leaving 2 bases not matched to a gene. This CDR3 comprises 12 residues. As for this clone: What it binds is unknown. Other nucleotide sequences in the sample specify the same CDR3.

The sample was naive CD4+ T cells from blood. This receptor was identified in a young woman in good health. This chain links TRBV5-1 with TRBJ2-7; 9 nucleotides agree with TRBD1. In nucleotides, the CDR3 is TGCGCCAGCAGCGTGGACAGGGGCGAGCAGTACTTC. This translates into CASSVDRGEQYF.